These 5 T cell receptor beta chains were sequenced from one sample in a study. In TCRdb, the RT-PCR reads were re-called with MiXCR into one record per CDR3 protein. This sample has about 700,000 distinct CDR3 sequences, with approximately 14% found just once. Sequenced sample: memory CD4+ T cells from blood. Source of these receptors: a female donor in good health, serving as a healthy control.

This sequence joins TRBV11-2 and TRBJ1-1, with 8 nucleotides matching TRBD1. The CDR3 is 16 amino acids. The ends lost 1 base at V and 6 bases at J; junction bases unmatched: 10. Germline CDR1 reads SGHAT; CDR2 reads FQNNGV. The CDR3: CASSLGAGGKPPEAFF. The CDR3 DNA reads as TGTGCCAGCAGCTTAGGGGCAGGGGGCAAGCCCCCTGAAGCTTTCTTT. Drawing the rest from reference TRBV11-2 and TRBJ1-1, the complete variable domain is EAGVAQSPRYKIIEKRQSVAFWCNPISGHATLYWYQQILGQGPKLLIQFQNNGVVDDSQLPKDRFSAERLKGVDSTLKIQPAKLEDSAVYLCASSLGAGGKPPEAFFGQGTRLTVV.

The sample holds many counts of this clonotype. This chain connects TRBV6-5 to TRBJ1-5, with D maybe TRBD1 (5 bases). V lost 8 bases and J lost 6, with 14 bases in between. The CDR3 is 13 amino acids. CDR1 MNHEY and CDR2 SVGAGI come from the germline V gene. The CDR3 DNA sequence: TGTGCCAGCGCCTTATACCAGGGTCAGCCCCAGCATTTT. Translation gives CASALYQGQPQHF.

This clonotype was seen more than once but under ten times. The chain links TRBV28 to TRBJ2-1; D not resolved. V lost 4 bases and J 5 bases, leaving 12 bases between the germline ends. The CDR3 runs to 14 residues. Germline V gives CDR1 MDHEN, CDR2 SYDVKM. The chain's CDR3 is CASSWVVLNNEQFF. The CDR3 nucleotides are TGTGCCAGCAGTTGGGTCGTACTAAACAATGAGCAGTTCTTC.

The rearrangement links TRBV2 to TRBJ2-1; D is perhaps TRBD2 (5 bases). Between the trimmed V and J ends, which lost 6 bases and 8 bases, there was a span of 17 bases. The CDR3 has 14 residues. In germline, CDR1 is SNHLY, CDR2 FYNNEI. CDR3 sequence: CASSQRAYDYEQFF. The CDR3 DNA sequence: TGTGCCAGCAGCCAGAGGGCGTACGACTATGAGCAGTTCTTC.

Only a few counts were recorded for this clonotype. The chain is built from TRBV7-8 and TRBJ2-1; possible D gene TRBD2, 7 bases. Germline values: CDR1 SGHVS, CDR2 FQNEAQ. This CDR3 contains 17 residues. V dropped 0 bases and J dropped 10 bases, with 22 bases sitting between them. CDR3 bases: TGTGCCAGCAGCTTAGCGGGGGCGGGAGTAAGGGGCAACGAGCAGTTCTTC. Protein product: CASSLAGAGVRGNEQFF.